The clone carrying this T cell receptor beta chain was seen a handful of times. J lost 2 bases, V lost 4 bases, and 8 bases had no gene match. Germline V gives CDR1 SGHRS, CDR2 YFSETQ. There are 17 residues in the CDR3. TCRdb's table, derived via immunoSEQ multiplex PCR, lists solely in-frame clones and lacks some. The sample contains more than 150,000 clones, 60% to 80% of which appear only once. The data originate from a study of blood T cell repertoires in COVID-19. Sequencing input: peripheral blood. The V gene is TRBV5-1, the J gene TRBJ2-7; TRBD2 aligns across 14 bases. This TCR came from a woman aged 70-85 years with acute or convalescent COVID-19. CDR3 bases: TGCGCCAGCAGCCTGGGACTAGCGGGAGTACGGACCTACGAGCAGTACTTC. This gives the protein CASSLGLAGVRTYEQYF.